Sequencing of this T cell receptor beta chain was carried out in a study of T cell responses to AZD1222 COVID-19 vaccine. Findings of the study overall: Spike-specific TCR breadth and depth grew following two AZD1222 doses.

The data were produced by immunoSEQ multiplex PCR, yet TCRdb's version contains in-frame clones alone and is incomplete. This sample has some 130,000 clones; just over 90% occur once, and the top ten carry around 7%. This clone was found once. No antigen is known for it. The sequence came from an adult in good health. Sequenced material: peripheral blood, taken on day 0 of AZD1222 vaccination.

The CDR3 sequence is CASSFQNRRGNEKLFF. The CDR3 bases are TGTGCCAGCAGTTTCCAAAACAGGCGTGGGAATGAAAAACTGTTTTTT. The chain links TRBV6-5 to TRBJ1-4, with D maybe TRBD1 (5 bases). V was cut by 4 bases and J by 5 bases, with 17 bases left in between. CDR3 length: 16 amino acids. Germline V gene data show CDR1 as MNHEY and CDR2 as SVGAGI.